Reported below is one T cell receptor (beta chain). This sample is part of a study of cytomegalovirus exposure and HLA in healthy donors. V gave up 5 bases and J gave up 6 bases; unmatched junction bases: 9. CDR3 length equals 15 residues. The germline CDR1 and CDR2 sequences are MDHEN and SYDVKM. Researchers ran the PCR with 60 Vbeta and 13 Jbeta primers. Measured with immunoSEQ multiplex PCR; TCRdb has only the in-frame clones, and not every one. Altogether just over 150,000 clones are present, 84% being singletons, with the ten largest covering roughly 2.1%. This chain links TRBV28 with TRBJ2-1, with 8 positions matching TRBD2. The sequence derives from a man between 18 and 35 years old in good health and CMV-seronegative. The sample taken for sequencing was PBMCs. CDR3 DNA: TGTGCCAGCAGTCTCGGGACTAGGCCGTTCAATGAGCAGTTCTTC. This gives the protein CASSLGTRPFNEQFF.